This TCR beta chain was retrieved from a study of somatic mutations in cytotoxic T cells in rheumatoid arthritis. Sequencing used immunoSEQ multiplex PCR; TCRdb keeps in-frame clones, though not all of them. The sample comprises roughly 18,000 clones, more than 60% of which are singletons, and under 25% rests with the top ten. This receptor was obtained from a woman aged 60 to 75 in good health. The sample consisted of CD8+ T cells sorted from blood.

The CDR3 bases are TGTGCCAGCAGCGTAGGTGACAGACAAGAGACCCAGTACTTC. Its translation is CASSVGDRQETQYF. The chain uses TRBV9 and TRBJ2-5; maybe TRBD1 (5 bases). This CDR3 has 14 amino acids. CDR1 and CDR2 from the germline V gene are SGDLS and YYNGEE. Trimming pared 0 bases from V and 2 bases from J, leaving 8 bases between.